The sequence of this T cell receptor (beta chain) was determined in a study of blood T cell repertoires in COVID-19. At the level of the study: Samples taken during acute and convalescent COVID-19 were collected in the United States, Italy and Spain. From T cells, B-cell-depleted T cells, or PBMCs came the material, which was cDNA or gDNA.

V shed 4 bases and J 4 bases; nucleotides not matched to a gene: 3. This CDR3 spans 13 amino acids. CDR1 MNHNY and CDR2 SVGAGI come from the germline V gene (reference sequence). As originally analysed: Estimated nucleated cell counts came from reference gene primer amplification. Libraries were prepared by immunoSEQ multiplex PCR; TCRdb keeps only in-frame clonotypes and omits some of them. D and trimming were read from the DNA, whereas the V and J calls and clone size are those reported in that table. This sample has some 110,000 clones, with 70% to 90% found just once. J is TRBJ1-1 and V is TRBV6-6; 7 bases fit TRBD1. The sample consisted of peripheral blood. This receptor was obtained from a man aged 40-49 years with acute or convalescent COVID-19. CDR3 DNA sequence: TGTGCCAGCAGTTTATCAGGGGGCACTGAAGCTTTCTTT. It yields the protein CASSLSGGTEAFF.